Below, one T cell receptor beta chain is given with its context. Its antigen is not identified. A read error may account for a junction end that differs from germline. The CDR3 is made up of 14 amino acids. The germline CDR1 and CDR2 sequences are DFQATT and SNEGSKA (reference sequence). The data are from a study of tumor and adjacent non-tumor tissue in lung cancer. General study results and limits: Patients with more diverse tumor TCRs had worse survival.

No cell sorting was done before RNA was extracted from the tissue. A modified ARM-PCR protocol with three rounds of nested PCR amplified TCRbeta. One entry per CDR3 protein, called by TCRdb with MiXCR from the multiplex PCR reads. The sample shows tens of thousands of distinct CDR3 sequences, 75% to 90% of them seen only once. This TCR was sampled from a woman aged 45 to 65 with non-small cell lung cancer. The J gene is TRBJ1-1, the V gene TRBV20-1; 7 bases fit TRBD1. The specimen was lung tumor tissue. The CDR3 DNA is TGCAGTACTAGAGTCCTGACAGGGTGGAGTGAAGCTTTCTTT. Translation: CSTRVLTGWSEAFF.